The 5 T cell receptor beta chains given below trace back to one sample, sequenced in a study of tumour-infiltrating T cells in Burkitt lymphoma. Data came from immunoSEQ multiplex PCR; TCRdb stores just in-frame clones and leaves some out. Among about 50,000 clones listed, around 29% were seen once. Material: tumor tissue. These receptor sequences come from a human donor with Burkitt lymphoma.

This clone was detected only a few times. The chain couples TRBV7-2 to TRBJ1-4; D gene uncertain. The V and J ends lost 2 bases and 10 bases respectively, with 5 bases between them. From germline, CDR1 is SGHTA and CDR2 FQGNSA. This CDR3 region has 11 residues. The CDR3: CASSLMGKLFF. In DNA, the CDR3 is TGTGCCAGCAGCTTAATGGGAAAACTGTTTTTT.

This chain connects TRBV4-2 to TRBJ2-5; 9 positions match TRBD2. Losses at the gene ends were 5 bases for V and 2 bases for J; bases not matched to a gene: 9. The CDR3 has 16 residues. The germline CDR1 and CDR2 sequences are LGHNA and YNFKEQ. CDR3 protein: CASSSGRGGVQETQYF. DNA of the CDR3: TGTGCCAGCAGCTCCGGGCGGGGGGGGGTTCAAGAGACCCAGTACTTC.

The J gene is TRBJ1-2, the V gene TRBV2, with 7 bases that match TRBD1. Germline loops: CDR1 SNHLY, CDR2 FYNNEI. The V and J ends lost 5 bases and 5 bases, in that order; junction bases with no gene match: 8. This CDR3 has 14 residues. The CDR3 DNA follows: TGTGCCAGCAGTCCGAACAGGGGTTCGTATGGCTACACCTTC. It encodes CASSPNRGSYGYTF.

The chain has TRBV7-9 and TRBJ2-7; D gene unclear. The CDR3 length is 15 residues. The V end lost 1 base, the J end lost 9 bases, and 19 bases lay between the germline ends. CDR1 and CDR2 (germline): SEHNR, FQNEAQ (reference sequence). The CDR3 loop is CASSLDVRSLMGQYF. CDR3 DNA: TGTGCCAGCAGCTTAGACGTCAGGTCCCTTATGGGGCAGTACTTC.

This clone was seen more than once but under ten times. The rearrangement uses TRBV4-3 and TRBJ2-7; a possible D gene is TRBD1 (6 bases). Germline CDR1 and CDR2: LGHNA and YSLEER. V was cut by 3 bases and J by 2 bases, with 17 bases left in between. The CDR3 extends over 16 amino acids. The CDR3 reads CASSHSGAGVPYEQYF. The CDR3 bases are TGCGCCAGCAGCCATTCCGGGGCAGGGGTCCCCTACGAGCAGTACTTC.